These 8 T cell receptor beta chains were sequenced from one sample in a study of cytomegalovirus exposure and HLA in healthy donors. PCR involved 60 Vbeta and 13 Jbeta primers. Libraries were prepared by immunoSEQ multiplex PCR; TCRdb keeps only in-frame clonotypes and omits some of them. In the table there are approximately 89,000 clones, 85% of which are singletons. The sequencing sample was made of PBMCs. These receptors were obtained from a man in his forties in good health and CMV-seropositive.

This clone was counted a few times. The rearrangement joins TRBV6-1 to TRBJ2-5; D perhaps matches TRBD2 (5 bases). Trimming cost V 0 bases and J 5 bases, with 16 bases left between them. This CDR3 region has 16 residues. Germline V gives CDR1 MNHNS, CDR2 SASEGT. CDR3 nucleotide sequence: TGTGCCAGCAGTGAAGCGGCTAGCCGAAACCGGGAGACCCAGTACTTC. It specifies CASSEAASRNRETQYF.

The chain uses TRBV27 and TRBJ2-5; tentatively, D is TRBD2 (6 bases). Germline V gene sequence: CDR1 MNHEY, CDR2 SMNVEV (reference sequence). V gave up 5 bases and J gave up 2 bases, with 12 bases separating them. The CDR3 is made up of 14 amino acids. CDR3 protein: CASSRTGLQETQYF. The CDR3 DNA is TGTGCCAGCAGTCGAACGGGACTGCAAGAGACCCAGTACTTC.

V usage is TRBV19 and J usage is TRBJ2-1; 7 nucleotides align to TRBD2. The CDR3 runs to 15 residues. Germline CDR1 is LNHDA and CDR2 is SQIVND (reference sequence). Germline trimming cut 1 base from V and 8 bases from J; bases unmatched to any gene: 8. CDR3 protein: CASSIGGGRNHEQFF. The CDR3 DNA follows: TGTGCCAGTAGTATAGGTGGCGGGAGAAACCATGAGCAGTTCTTC.

This clone appeared a few times. V usage is TRBV2 and J usage is TRBJ2-3, with 9 positions matching TRBD1. V was clipped by 6 bases and J by 3 bases; unmatched bases: 4. Germline values: CDR1 SNHLY, CDR2 FYNNEI. This CDR3 spans 14 amino acids. DNA of the CDR3: TGTGCCAGCAGGTCCGGGACAGGGACAGATACGCAGTATTTT. Translating it yields CASRSGTGTDTQYF.

The CDR3 here is CASSFLAGDTQYF. CDR3 coding DNA: TGTGCCAGCAGCTTCTTAGCTGGGGATACGCAGTATTTT. The J gene is TRBJ2-3, the V gene TRBV7-3, with unresolved D. The germline V gene encodes CDR1 SGHTA and CDR2 FQGTGA. Deletions cut 3 bases from V and 6 bases from J, with 10 bases between. The CDR3 runs 13 residues.

This clone is a singleton in its sample. This CDR3 is CASKDFPNTEAFF. The CDR3, as DNA: TGTGCCAGCAAGGACTTTCCGAACACTGAAGCTTTCTTT. The chain is built from TRBV5-8 and TRBJ1-1; D is unresolved. CDR1 is SGHTS and CDR2 is YDEGEE in the germline V gene. V lost 6 bases and J lost 1, with 10 bases in between. This CDR3 spans 13 amino acids. The full variable domain, rest sourced from reference TRBV5-8 and TRBJ1-1, is EAGVTQSPTHLIKTRGQQATLRCSPISGHTSVYWYQQALGLGLQFLLWYDEGEERNRGNFPPRFSGRQFPNYSSELNVNALELEDSALYLCASKDFPNTEAFFGQGTRLTVV.

The rearrangement links TRBV7-9 to TRBJ2-2; perhaps TRBD2 as D (5 bases). CDR3 length: 13 residues. V was trimmed by 4 bases and J by 9 bases, leaving 12 bases between them. Germline V gene data show CDR1 as SEHNR and CDR2 as FQNEAQ (reference sequence). CDR3 sequence: CASSSTGSRELFF. In DNA, the CDR3 is TGTGCCAGCAGCTCCACGGGGTCCAGGGAGCTGTTTTTT.

The chain couples TRBV12-5 to TRBJ2-5, with a possible D match to TRBD1 (7 bases). Germline V gene data show CDR1 as LGHNT and CDR2 as FRNRAP. The CDR3 totals 13 residues. With 5 bases removed from V and 5 bases from J, the gap between germline ends came to 12 bases. Here the CDR3 reads CASGVSGGETQYF. The CDR3, as DNA: TGTGCTAGTGGTGTCTCAGGGGGGGAGACCCAGTACTTC.